The 10 T cell receptor beta chains given below trace back to one sample, sequenced in a study of molecular identifiers for immune sequencing clone quantification. MiXCR was run by TCRdb on the PCR reads, yielding one entry per CDR3 protein. The table has about 640,000 distinct CDR3 sequences, about 20% seen once. What was sequenced was naive CD8+ T cells from blood, with Jurkat cell RNA spiked in. Subset reported: FACS-sorted CD8+CD4-CCR7+CD45RA+ naive T cells. The receptors originated from a human donor in good health. Some libraries in this study had Jurkat cell RNA spiked in.

Many counts were recorded for this clonotype. The chain employs TRBV28 and TRBJ2-2, with D maybe TRBD1 (5 bases). Trimming shortened V by 2 bases and J by 2 bases, and 6 bases separated the two germline ends. This CDR3 spans 14 amino acids. Germline assignment: CDR1 MDHEN and CDR2 SYDVKM. In DNA form, the CDR3 reads TGTGCCAGCAGTTTAGACAGAAACACCGGGGAGCTGTTTTTT. Translating it yields CASSLDRNTGELFF.

This clonotype has ten or more counts. The chain combines TRBV25-1 with TRBJ2-7; D remains ambiguous. The CDR3 is 11 amino acids. The V gene lost 6 bases and the J gene lost 7 bases, with 10 bases spanning the gap. Looked up from germline, CDR1 is MGHDK and CDR2 is SYGVNS. The CDR3 is CASRTVAEQYF. CDR3 nucleotide sequence: TGTGCCAGCAGGACCGTAGCTGAGCAGTACTTC.

The V gene is TRBV28, the J gene TRBJ1-1; no reliable D call. CDR1 is MDHEN, CDR2 SYDVKM, per germline. The CDR3 consists of 13 residues. Trimming stripped 5 bases from V and 0 bases from J, with 7 bases between. CDR3 in DNA: TGTGCCAGCAGTGACATAATGAACACTGAAGCTTTCTTT. Residues: CASSDIMNTEAFF. Complete variable domain (other parts from reference TRBV28 and TRBJ1-1): DVKVTQSSRYLVKRTGEKVFLECVQDMDHENMFWYRQDPGLGLRLIYFSYDVKMKEKGDIPEGYSVSREKKERFSLILESASTNQTSMYLCASSDIMNTEAFFGQGTRLTVV.

The chain is built from TRBV5-8 and TRBJ2-1, with D possibly being TRBD1 (6 bases). Trimming left V 3 bases short and J 5 bases short, with 21 bases between. The CDR3 length is 17 residues. Germline V gene data show CDR1 as SGHTS and CDR2 as YDEGEE. Here the CDR3 reads CASSSKPNRDTNNEQFF. In DNA, the CDR3 is TGTGCCAGCAGCTCCAAACCAAACCGGGACACCAACAATGAGCAGTTCTTC.

This clonotype came up a few times. V and J are TRBV20-1 and TRBJ1-6; 7 bases agree with TRBD1. The length of the CDR3 is 12 residues. V was pared by 6 bases and J by 9 bases, with 5 bases of the junction left unmatched. CDR1 is DFQATT, CDR2 SNEGSKA, per germline (reference sequence). This CDR3 is CSADREGSPLHF. The CDR3 region has the DNA TGCAGTGCCGACAGGGAGGGTTCACCCCTCCACTTT.

This chain uses TRBV5-1 with TRBJ2-7, with TRBD1 identical over 7 bases. V was clipped by 0 bases and J by 0 bases; unmatched bases: 6. Per germline, CDR1 SGHRS and CDR2 YFSETQ. The CDR3 length is 16 residues. The CDR3 loop reads CASSLGGQRSSYEQYF. In DNA form, the CDR3 reads TGCGCCAGCAGCTTGGGGGGACAGAGGAGCTCCTACGAGCAGTACTTC.

This clonotype was detected a few times. A much larger clonotype is one base distant, so this may be a read error. This chain uses TRBV29-1 with TRBJ2-1; 8 bases line up with TRBD1. CDR3 length: 16 residues. Per germline, CDR1 SQVTM and CDR2 ANQGSEA. V shed 0 bases and J 3 bases; nucleotides not matched to a gene: 7. The CDR3 coding sequence is TGCAGCGTTGAAGAAGGACAGGGACCCTTCTACAATGAGCAGTTCTTC. It yields the protein CSVEEGQGPFYNEQFF.

This clonotype was found many times. V and J are TRBV9 and TRBJ1-1; perhaps TRBD1 as D (6 bases). V was shortened by 3 bases and J by 4 bases, with 13 bases between the two germline ends. CDR1 and CDR2 (germline): SGDLS, YYNGEE. The CDR3 is 14 amino acids. CDR3 amino acids: CASSESGVSTEAFF. The CDR3 coding sequence is TGTGCCAGCAGCGAATCAGGGGTTAGCACTGAAGCTTTCTTT.

This clonotype has a handful of counts. The chain links TRBV19 to TRBJ2-5, with D perhaps given as TRBD1 or TRBD2 (6 bases each). Germline CDR1 reads LNHDA; CDR2 reads SQIVND (reference sequence). This CDR3 contains 12 residues. The V and J ends lost 7 bases and 4 bases respectively, with 10 bases between them. The CDR3 region is CASIGGRETQYF. For the CDR3, the DNA is TGTGCCAGTATTGGGGGGCGAGAGACCCAGTACTTC.

The genes are TRBV28 and TRBJ2-1; D is tentatively TRBD1 or TRBD2 (5 bases each). V gave up 6 bases and J gave up 3 bases, with 9 bases separating them. Germline CDR1 MDHEN, CDR2 SYDVKM. This CDR3 has 13 residues. CDR3 sequence: CASSGDHYNEQFF. The CDR3 DNA sequence: TGTGCCAGCAGCGGGGACCACTACAATGAGCAGTTCTTC.